This entry concerns a single T cell receptor (beta chain). What it recognizes is unknown. The data derive from a study of cytomegalovirus exposure and HLA in healthy donors. The primer mix had 60 Vbeta and 13 Jbeta primers. Here immunoSEQ multiplex PCR was the method, and the copy in TCRdb shows in-frame clones only, minus some. The table has under 150,000 clones, less than 85% seen once. Study-wide findings and caveats: The dataset shows that most TCR sequences were rare, while some public TCRs occurred in many donors. There were some V segments, including TRBV6-2 and TRBV6-3, excluded as indistinguishable. An analysis that was carried out later associated 15,000 to 20,000 TCR beta sequences with HLA alleles at 0.05 false discovery rate.

The germline V gene encodes CDR1 LNHNV and CDR2 YYDKDF (reference sequence). The CDR3 totals 18 residues. The J segment lost 3 bases and the V segment lost 0 bases, leaving 11 bases of the junction unmatched. The chain couples TRBV15 to TRBJ2-7, with 10 bases that match TRBD2. This TCR was recovered from a man aged 30 to 39 in good health and CMV-seronegative. The material sequenced was PBMCs. Here the CDR3 reads CATSRDSPHSGRHYEQYF. In nucleotides, the CDR3 is TGTGCCACCAGCAGAGATTCTCCCCATAGCGGGAGGCACTACGAGCAGTACTTC.